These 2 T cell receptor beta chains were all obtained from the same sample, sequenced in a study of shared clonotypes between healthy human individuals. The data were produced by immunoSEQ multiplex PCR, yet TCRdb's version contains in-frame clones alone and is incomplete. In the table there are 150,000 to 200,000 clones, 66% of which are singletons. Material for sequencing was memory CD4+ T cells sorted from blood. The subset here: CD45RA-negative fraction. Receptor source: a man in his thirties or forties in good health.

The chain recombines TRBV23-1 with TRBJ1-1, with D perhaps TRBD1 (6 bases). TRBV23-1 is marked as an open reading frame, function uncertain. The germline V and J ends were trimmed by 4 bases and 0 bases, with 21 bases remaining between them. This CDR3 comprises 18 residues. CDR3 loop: CASSPPTPYRVMNTEAFF. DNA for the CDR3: TGCGCCAGCAGTCCTCCGACTCCATACAGGGTTATGAACACTGAAGCTTTCTTT.

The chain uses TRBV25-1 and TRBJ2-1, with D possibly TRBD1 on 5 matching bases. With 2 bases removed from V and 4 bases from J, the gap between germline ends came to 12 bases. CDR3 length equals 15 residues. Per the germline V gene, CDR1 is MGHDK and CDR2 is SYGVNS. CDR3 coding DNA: TGTGCCAGCAGTGAAGGGGCTTACAAGTACAATGAGCAGTTCTTC. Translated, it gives CASSEGAYKYNEQFF.